A selection of T cell receptor beta chains follows, all from one sample in a study of blood T cells in healthy people across ages. One entry per CDR3 protein results from TCRdb running MiXCR on the 5' RACE reads. The top ten hold over 10% of the sample, which has some 900,000 distinct CDR3 sequences, 45% to 50% seen once. The specimen sequenced was blood. These receptors originate from a man aged 30-40 years in good health. The CDR3 runs from the conserved cysteine through the conserved F or W. The order of the fields is clone size, D gene, V gene, J gene, CDR3 protein, CDR3 DNA. D genes are given only for firm matches. The listing skips clone size in some rows; elsewhere it reads once, few, many or a size class.

NA,NA,TRBV7-2,TRBJ1-1,CASSLAGYSNTEAFF,TGTGCCAGCAGCTTAGCGGGTTACTCGAACACTGAAGCTTTCTTT
NA,NA,TRBV5-6,TRBJ1-1,CASSVVGGDEAFF,TGTGCCAGCAGCGTGGTTGGGGGTGATGAAGCTTTCTTT
NA,TRBD1,TRBV20-1,TRBJ1-1,CSARKTGVFTEAFF,TGCAGTGCTAGAAAAACAGGGGTATTCACTGAAGCTTTCTTT
NA,TRBD2,TRBV10-3,TRBJ2-7,CAISESIVSGGTYEQYF,TGTGCCATCAGTGAGTCGATTGTTAGCGGGGGAACCTACGAGCAGTACTTC
NA,NA,TRBV3-1,TRBJ1-2,CASSQQSDGYTF,TGTGCCAGCAGCCAACAATCGGATGGCTACACCTTC
NA,TRBD2,TRBV29-1,TRBJ2-1,CSAQTSGGRNEQFF,TGCAGCGCTCAGACTAGCGGGGGGCGGAATGAGCAGTTCTTC
few,NA,TRBV5-6,TRBJ1-6,CASSFRGASSYNSPLHF,TGTGCCAGCAGCTTTCGAGGGGCGAGCTCCTATAATTCACCCCTCCACTTT
few,NA,TRBV29-1,TRBJ2-7,CSVEGVSYEQYF,TGCAGCGTTGAAGGCGTTTCCTACGAGCAGTACTTC
few,NA,TRBV7-3,TRBJ2-2,CASSLSTRELFF,TGTGCCAGCAGCTTATCGACCCGGGAGCTGTTTTTT
NA,NA,TRBV2,TRBJ1-2,CVSPSGTAVGGYTF,TGTGTCAGCCCTTCCGGGACGGCGGTCGGTGGCTACACCTTC
few,NA,TRBV20-1,TRBJ1-5,CSAEARQSNQPQHF,TGCAGTGCGGAGGCTCGACAGAGCAATCAGCCCCAGCATTTT
NA,NA,TRBV25-1,TRBJ1-4,CASSEFGGYNEKLFF,TGTGCCAGCAGTGAATTCGGGGGGTATAATGAAAAACTGTTTTTT
few,NA,TRBV27,TRBJ2-5,CASTSLGKGETQYF,TGTGCCAGCACCTCTCTTGGGAAGGGGGAGACCCAGTACTTC
NA,NA,TRBV2,TRBJ2-3,CASSDSYYSTDTQYF,TGTGCCAGCAGTGACAGTTATTATAGCACAGATACGCAGTATTTT
once,TRBD1,TRBV6-2/TRBV6-3,TRBJ2-7,CASTDSGTVKDEQYF,TGTGCCAGCACTGATTCCGGGACAGTCAAGGACGAGCAGTACTTC
NA,NA,TRBV11-1,TRBJ2-5,CASSSGTGGETQYF,TGTGCCAGCAGCTCCGGGACTGGAGGAGAGACCCAGTACTTC
NA,NA,TRBV28,TRBJ1-5,CTSGTLAGPNQPQHF,TGTACCAGCGGTACTCTGGCAGGGCCCAATCAGCCCCAGCATTTT
NA,NA,TRBV20-1,TRBJ2-6,CSARNRVPLHSGANVLTF,TGCAGTGCCAGGAACAGGGTTCCCTTGCACTCTGGGGCCAACGTCCTGACTTTC
few,NA,TRBV6-2/TRBV6-3,TRBJ2-7,CASGEQGDEQYF,TGTGCCAGCGGAGAACAGGGCGACGAGCAGTACTTC
few,TRBD1,TRBV7-9,TRBJ1-6,CASQGTGRLGLHF,TGTGCCAGCCAAGGGACAGGGCGTTTGGGCCTCCACTTT
few,NA,TRBV29-1,TRBJ2-7,CSVEPGNSYEQYF,TGCAGCGTTGAGCCCGGGAATTCCTACGAGCAGTACTTC
NA,NA,TRBV27,TRBJ1-2,CASSSGCNYGYTF,TGTGCCAGCAGTTCGGGGTGCAACTATGGCTACACCTTC
NA,NA,TRBV3-1,TRBJ2-7,CASSPTTRGEQYF,TGTGCCAGCAGCCCCACGACAAGGGGCGAGCAGTACTTC
NA,NA,TRBV11-2,TRBJ2-7,CASSLAGPKSYEQYF,TGTGCCAGCAGCTTAGCAGGACCAAAATCCTACGAGCAGTACTTC
NA,NA,TRBV9,TRBJ1-5,CASSVAQSNQPQHF,TGTGCCAGCAGCGTCGCCCAGAGCAATCAGCCCCAGCATTTT
few,NA,TRBV3-1,TRBJ1-1,CASSAGPGTEAFF,TGTGCCAGCAGCGCTGGACCCGGGACTGAAGCTTTCTTT
NA,NA,TRBV4-1,TRBJ1-2,CASSQVTGSSYGYTF,TGCGCCAGCAGCCAAGTAACGGGGTCTAGCTATGGCTACACCTTC
NA,TRBD1,TRBV4-1,TRBJ2-5,CASSQYPGQVQETQYF,TGCGCCAGCAGCCAATACCCGGGACAGGTTCAAGAGACCCAGTACTTC
NA,TRBD2,TRBV10-3,TRBJ2-3,CAISVSLAGSTDTQYF,TGTGCCATCAGTGTTTCTTTAGCGGGGAGCACAGATACGCAGTATTTT
few,NA,TRBV6-6,TRBJ1-2,CASRWEGGYYGYTF,TGTGCCAGCCGCTGGGAGGGGGGTTACTATGGCTACACCTTC
NA,TRBD2,TRBV6-5,TRBJ2-1,CASSYVTSGGASYNEQFF,TGTGCCAGCAGTTACGTGACTAGCGGGGGGGCTTCCTACAATGAGCAGTTCTTC
NA,NA,TRBV5-1,TRBJ2-2,CASSLPTALNTGELFF,TGCGCCAGCAGCTTACCCACGGCCCTGAACACCGGGGAGCTGTTTTTT
NA,NA,TRBV5-1,TRBJ2-3,CASSRIQGSTDTQYF,TGCGCCAGCAGCCGTATACAGGGTAGCACAGATACGCAGTATTTT
NA,NA,TRBV27,TRBJ2-7,CASSLSGWASYEQYF,TGTGCCAGCAGTTTATCGGGTTGGGCCTCCTACGAGCAGTACTTC
many,NA,TRBV7-3,TRBJ2-3,CASSRQGPEAPDTQYF,TGTGCCAGCAGCCGCCAGGGACCAGAAGCACCCGATACGCAGTATTTT
NA,NA,TRBV6-5,TRBJ1-1,CASSYGQRYSSWGTEAFF,TGTGCCAGCAGTTACGGTCAACGATATAGTAGTTGGGGGACTGAAGCTTTCTTT
NA,TRBD1,TRBV6-2/TRBV6-3,TRBJ1-2,CASSLRGTGRVGGYTF,TGTGCCAGCAGCCTCCGGGGGACAGGGAGAGTTGGTGGCTACACCTTC
few,NA,TRBV6-5,TRBJ2-7,CASSKPGTYEQYF,TGTGCCAGCAGTAAGCCAGGGACCTACGAGCAGTACTTC
few,TRBD1,TRBV15,TRBJ2-3,CATSRDRVIEGTDTQYF,TGTGCCACCAGCCGGGACAGGGTTATTGAGGGCACAGATACGCAGTATTTT
NA,NA,TRBV28,TRBJ1-1,CASSSGARGAEAFF,TGTGCCAGCAGTTCAGGGGCGAGGGGGGCTGAAGCTTTCTTT
NA,NA,TRBV20-1,TRBJ2-3,CSARDPPRLGETDTQYF,TGCAGTGCTAGAGACCCACCCCGCTTGGGGGAGACAGATACGCAGTATTTT
NA,TRBD1,TRBV4-2,TRBJ2-7,CASSQDRTGTTYGQYF,TGTGCCAGCAGTCAAGATAGGACAGGGACCACCTACGGGCAGTACTTC
once,TRBD1,TRBV6-6,TRBJ1-4,CASSARTGEYEKLFF,TGTGCCAGCAGTGCGCGGACAGGGGAGTATGAAAAACTGTTTTTT
few,TRBD1,TRBV14,TRBJ2-7,CASSEVTGEKAYEQYF,TGTGCCAGCAGCGAGGTTACAGGGGAGAAGGCCTACGAGCAGTACTTC
NA,NA,TRBV6-5,TRBJ2-7,CASSKDTLYEQYF,TGTGCCAGCAGTAAAGACACCCTCTACGAGCAGTACTTC
NA,TRBD1,TRBV7-9,TRBJ1-4,CASSGTASNEKLFF,TGTGCCAGCAGCGGGACAGCTTCTAATGAAAAACTGTTTTTT
NA,NA,TRBV20-1,TRBJ2-5,CSASNQGLETQYF,TGCAGTGCTTCTAACCAGGGTCTTGAGACCCAGTACTTC
NA,TRBD1,TRBV5-1,TRBJ1-1,CASSGQGALNTEAFF,TGCGCCAGCAGCGGACAGGGGGCCCTGAACACTGAAGCTTTCTTT
NA,NA,TRBV20-1,TRBJ1-4,CSARDPGGRNEKLFF,TGCAGTGCTAGAGATCCGGGCGGAAGAAATGAAAAACTGTTTTTT
NA,NA,TRBV3-1,TRBJ2-7,CASSQAVRSYEQYF,TGTGCCAGCAGCCAAGCGGTTAGGAGTTACGAGCAGTACTTC
NA,NA,TRBV24-1,TRBJ2-5,CATSDWGETQYF,TGTGCCACCAGTGATTGGGGGGAGACCCAGTACTTC
NA,NA,TRBV27,TRBJ2-3,CASSSYRVGRGITDTQYF,TGTGCCAGCAGTTCCTACCGAGTCGGGAGAGGGATCACAGATACGCAGTATTTT
few,NA,TRBV6-2/TRBV6-3,TRBJ2-5,CASSYFSQETQYF,TGTGCCAGCAGTTATTTTAGCCAAGAGACCCAGTACTTC
once,TRBD1,TRBV3-1,TRBJ1-1,CASSRDSPLTEAFF,TGTGCCAGCAGCCGGGACAGCCCGCTTACTGAAGCTTTCTTT
few,NA,TRBV5-1,TRBJ1-4,CASSSGGPEKLFF,TGCGCCAGCAGCTCCGGAGGCCCCGAAAAACTGTTTTTT